The next 25 T cell receptor beta chains were all read from a single sample in a study of blood T cell repertoires in COVID-19. The repertoire was sequenced with immunoSEQ multiplex PCR; TCRdb's copy has only in-frame clones and lacks some. There are roughly 200,000 clones in the sample; 70% to 90% occur only once, and 2.5% to 3.5% lies in the top ten. The sample was peripheral blood. Receptor source: a man aged 55 to 70 with acute or convalescent COVID-19.

The gene calls are TRBV28 and TRBJ2-3; D may be TRBD1 (6 bases). Per the germline V gene, CDR1 is MDHEN and CDR2 is SYDVKM. Trimming removed 5 bases at V and 3 bases at J, with 12 bases between. CDR3 size: 14 residues. CDR3 region: CASSHGTLTDTQYF. The DNA for the CDR3 is TGTGCCAGCAGTCACGGGACACTAACAGATACGCAGTATTTT.

The chain employs TRBV5-1 and TRBJ2-7; 12 nucleotides line up with TRBD1. The CDR3 extends over 17 amino acids. V dropped 0 bases and J dropped 5; count of bases not matched to a gene: 9. Germline V gives CDR1 SGHRS, CDR2 YFSETQ. Here the CDR3 reads CASSLGDRGRRSHEQYF. DNA for the CDR3: TGCGCCAGCAGCTTGGGGGACAGGGGGCGTAGGTCCCACGAGCAGTACTTC.

The chain joins TRBV9 to TRBJ1-5, with D unclear. The germline CDR1 and CDR2 sequences are SGDLS and YYNGEE. Trimming removed 0 bases from V and 6 bases from J, with 7 bases in between. CDR3 length equals 13 residues. In DNA, the CDR3 is TGTGCCAGCAGCGTAGACAGTTCTCAGCCCCAGCATTTT. It codes for CASSVDSSQPQHF.

This rearrangement joins TRBV28 to TRBJ1-2; D is unresolved. The CDR3 is 13 amino acids. Trimming pared 5 bases from V and 3 bases from J, leaving 10 bases between. Looked up from germline, CDR1 is MDHEN and CDR2 is SYDVKM. CDR3: CASSPVRDYGYTF. The CDR3, as DNA: TGTGCCAGCAGTCCAGTGAGGGACTATGGCTACACCTTC.

In its sample, this clone was seen a few times. This chain links TRBV11-2 with TRBJ2-7, with 9 bases matching TRBD2. Germline V lookup: CDR1 SGHAT, CDR2 FQNNGV. CDR3 length: 15 amino acids. V shed 5 bases, J shed 2 bases, and the junction held 7 bases outside the gene matches. The CDR3 region is CASSPKIAGAYEQYF. Here the CDR3 DNA reads TGTGCCAGCAGCCCCAAGATAGCGGGAGCCTACGAGCAGTACTTC. Drawing the rest from reference TRBV11-2 and TRBJ2-7, the complete variable domain is EAGVAQSPRYKIIEKRQSVAFWCNPISGHATLYWYQQILGQGPKLLIQFQNNGVVDDSQLPKDRFSAERLKGVDSTLKIQPAKLEDSAVYLCASSPKIAGAYEQYFGPGTRLTVT.

The CDR3 coding sequence is TGTGCCAGCAGTTTAGTACAGGGGAGTACTGTGGCCGGGGAGCTGTTTTTT. Residues: CASSLVQGSTVAGELFF. The chain has TRBV27 and TRBJ2-2, with 7 nucleotides matching TRBD1. Germline V gene lookup returns CDR1 MNHEY and CDR2 SMNVEV (reference sequence). The J segment lost 6 bases and the V segment lost 2 bases, leaving 12 bases of the junction unmatched. The CDR3 runs 17 residues.

In this sample, this clone turned up a few times. This chain links TRBV7-8 with TRBJ2-1; 11 bases match TRBD2. The CDR3 has 17 residues. Unmatched junction bases numbered 7, after V lost 5 bases and J lost 1 base. CDR1 and CDR2 from the germline V gene are SGHVS and FQNEAQ. The CDR3 region is CASSPGVAGGSYNEQFF. Here the CDR3 DNA reads TGTGCCAGCAGCCCTGGGGTAGCGGGAGGGTCCTACAATGAGCAGTTCTTC.

V and J are TRBV5-1 and TRBJ2-1; D may be TRBD2 (6 bases). This CDR3 contains 14 residues. From germline, CDR1 is SGHRS and CDR2 YFSETQ. V lost 4 bases, J lost 6 bases, and 14 bases lay in between. CDR3 residues: CASSIGAGINEQFF. As DNA, the CDR3 is TGCGCCAGCAGCATTGGGGCGGGGATCAATGAGCAGTTCTTC. Full variable domain (rest looked up from reference TRBV5-1 and TRBJ2-1): KAGVTQTPRYLIKTRGQQVTLSCSPISGHRSVSWYQQTPGQGLQFLFEYFSETQRNKGNFPGRFSGRQFSNSRSEMNVSTLELGDSALYLCASSIGAGINEQFFGPGTRLTVL.

This chain joins TRBV28 and TRBJ2-2, with 10 positions matching TRBD2. The CDR3 extends over 14 amino acids. V was clipped by 6 bases and J by 5 bases; unmatched bases: 3. CDR1 and CDR2 (germline): MDHEN, SYDVKM. For the CDR3, the DNA is TGTGCCAGCAGGGGGACTAGCGAAACCGGGGAGCTGTTTTTT. Translating it yields CASRGTSETGELFF.

The chain uses TRBV28 and TRBJ2-7; 7 bases are shared with TRBD1. The CDR3 runs 13 residues. V shed 5 bases and J 3 bases; nucleotides not matched to a gene: 4. Germline values: CDR1 MDHEN, CDR2 SYDVKM. CDR3 sequence reads: CASSLRDSYEQYF. The CDR3 DNA sequence: TGTGCCAGCAGTCTCCGGGACAGCTACGAGCAGTACTTC.

This sequence joins TRBV3-1 (or the pseudogene TRBV3-2) and TRBJ2-1; D is unresolved. Germline V gene data show CDR1 as LGHDT and CDR2 as YNNKEL (reference sequence). This CDR3 is built from 14 residues. V was trimmed by 4 bases and J by 2 bases, leaving 9 bases between them. CDR3 amino acids: CASSPLGPYNEQFF. The CDR3 DNA is TGTGCCAGCAGCCCGCTAGGCCCCTACAATGAGCAGTTCTTC.

This clone was seen a handful of times. The chain joins TRBV7-9 to TRBJ2-1, with D uncertain. Trimming removed 7 bases from V and 5 bases from J, with 15 bases in between. Germline assignment: CDR1 SEHNR and CDR2 FQNEAQ (reference sequence). This CDR3 spans 14 amino acids. The CDR3, as DNA: TGTGCCAGCACCCCCCCCGAGCCTCACAATGAGCAGTTCTTC. It encodes CASTPPEPHNEQFF.

The chain has TRBV20-1 and TRBJ2-3, with TRBD2 matching 12 bases. The CDR3 loop spans 15 amino acids. Unmatched junction bases numbered 8, after V lost 3 bases and J lost 7 bases. Looked up from germline, CDR1 is DFQATT and CDR2 is SNEGSKA (reference sequence). CDR3 in amino acids: CSASETSGSMNTQYF. The CDR3 nucleotides are TGCAGTGCTAGTGAGACTAGCGGGAGTATGAATACGCAGTATTTT.

This chain links TRBV11-2 with TRBJ2-7, with TRBD1 matching over 10 bases. J gave up 6 bases and V 3 bases, and 5 bases lay outside the gene matches. Germline V gene sequence: CDR1 SGHAT, CDR2 FQNNGV. CDR3 length: 14 amino acids. The DNA of the CDR3 is TGTGCCAGCAGCTTCCGGGACAGGGGTGCCGAGCAGTACTTC. Protein sequence: CASSFRDRGAEQYF.

The chain recombines TRBV28 with TRBJ2-1; 12 bases map to TRBD2. V shed 3 bases, J shed 5 bases, and the junction held 2 bases outside the gene matches. Per the germline V gene, CDR1 is MDHEN and CDR2 is SYDVKM. This CDR3 contains 15 residues. This CDR3 is CASSFGLAGNNEQFF. CDR3 bases: TGTGCCAGCAGTTTTGGACTAGCGGGAAACAATGAGCAGTTCTTC.

The chain carries TRBV5-6 and TRBJ1-3, with 10 bases fitting TRBD1. V shed 0 bases, J shed 1 base, and the junction held 4 bases outside the gene matches. The CDR3 has 17 amino acids. Germline V gene sequence: CDR1 SGHDT, CDR2 YYEEEE. CDR3 nucleotides: TGTGCCAGCAGCTTGGCGACAGGGGGCCTTTCTGGAAACACCATATATTTT. Protein: CASSLATGGLSGNTIYF.

CDR3 coding DNA: TGTGCCAGCAGCAAGCGGGAGGGCCGGCGGGAGCTGTTTTTT. Protein sequence: CASSKREGRRELFF. The genes are TRBV7-3 and TRBJ2-2; 10 bases are a match to TRBD2. The CDR3 runs 14 residues. The V gene end was trimmed by 5 bases and the J gene end by 9 bases; junction bases not matched to a gene: 6. Germline CDR1 and CDR2: SGHTA and FQGTGA.

The rearrangement uses TRBV28 and TRBJ1-5, with a possible D match to TRBD1 (6 bases). Trimming took 5 bases from V and 6 from J, leaving 17 bases between them. The germline gives CDR1 MDHEN, CDR2 SYDVKM. The CDR3 has 15 amino acids. As DNA, the CDR3 is TGTGCCAGCAGTCCTGGGACACAAGGGCGTCAGCCCCAGCATTTT. It is translated as CASSPGTQGRQPQHF. Complete variable domain (other parts from reference TRBV28 and TRBJ1-5): DVKVTQSSRYLVKRTGEKVFLECVQDMDHENMFWYRQDPGLGLRLIYFSYDVKMKEKGDIPEGYSVSREKKERFSLILESASTNQTSMYLCASSPGTQGRQPQHFGDGTRLSIL.

The rearrangement links TRBV14 to TRBJ1-3, with 9 bases identical to TRBD1. Looked up from germline, CDR1 is SGHDN and CDR2 is FVKESK. The CDR3 contains 16 residues. The V gene end was trimmed by 2 bases and the J gene end by 1 base; junction bases not matched to a gene: 3. The CDR3 spells CASSQLTGGSGNTIYF. DNA of the CDR3: TGTGCCAGCAGCCAACTGACAGGGGGATCTGGAAACACCATATATTTT.

DNA for the CDR3: TGTGCCAGCAGACAACCAGGCGGGAGGCCGAGCTCTGGGGCCAACGTCCTGACTTTC. Translated, it gives CASRQPGGRPSSGANVLTF. The chain uses TRBV11-2 and TRBJ2-6, with 8 nucleotides matching TRBD2. The CDR3 has 19 amino acids. With V trimmed by 6 bases and J by 0 bases, 13 bases remained unmatched. Per germline, CDR1 SGHAT and CDR2 FQNNGV.

This chain connects TRBV9 to TRBJ1-4, with unresolved D. This CDR3 is 15 amino acids long. V lost 3 bases and J lost 2, with 11 bases in between. Germline CDR1 and CDR2: SGDLS and YYNGEE. Here the CDR3 DNA reads TGTGCCAGCAGCGCTGGCCAGTACACTAATGAAAAACTGTTTTTT. It codes for CASSAGQYTNEKLFF.

This clone was observed a few times. The rearrangement links TRBV5-1 to TRBJ2-5, with TRBD1 matching over 8 bases. The CDR3 covers 16 residues. Germline-derived CDR1 and CDR2 are SGHRS and YFSETQ. With 4 bases clipped from V and 2 bases from J, the junction kept 10 bases outside the gene matches. DNA of the CDR3: TGCGCCAGCAGCCTACGACAGGGGAGGAAACAAGAGACCCAGTACTTC. Its protein product is CASSLRQGRKQETQYF.

V gene TRBV10-3 combines with J gene TRBJ2-3; D is uncertain. Germline lookup yields CDR1 ENHRY and CDR2 SYGVKD. This CDR3 comprises 12 residues. V lost 6 bases and J lost 1, with 5 bases in between. The CDR3 DNA is TGTGCCATCAGCCAGGGCACAGATACGCAGTATTTT. Amino acid sequence: CAISQGTDTQYF.

The rearrangement joins TRBV28 to TRBJ1-3; no clear D gene. V was trimmed by 5 bases and J by 5 bases, leaving 10 bases between them. The V gene's germline CDR1 is MDHEN and CDR2 SYDVKM. This CDR3 is built from 13 residues. The CDR3 loop is CASSPSPRNTIYF. The CDR3 DNA reads as TGTGCCAGCAGTCCGAGTCCTAGAAACACCATATATTTT.

Concerning this clone: An end of the junction differs from the germline gene, which may be a read error. The rearrangement uses TRBV7-9 and TRBJ1-5; 8 positions match TRBD1. CDR3 length: 14 amino acids. Germline CDR1 and CDR2: SEHNR and FQNEAQ (reference sequence). The CDR3 loop reads CASSSGQGKQPQHF. Written as DNA, the CDR3 is TGTGCCAGCAGCTCAGGACAGGGCAAACAGCCCCAGCATTTT.